This T cell receptor (beta chain) was identified in a study of blood T cell repertoires in COVID-19. Study-level information: Collection of acute and convalescent COVID-19 samples took place in the United States, Italy and Spain.

Measured with immunoSEQ multiplex PCR; TCRdb has only the in-frame clones, and not every one. The sample consists of roughly 150,000 clones, 75% to 90% of them appearing once. Germline V gene data show CDR1 as SEHNR and CDR2 as FQNEAQ (reference sequence). The trim removed 6 bases at V and 7 bases at J, leaving 6 bases unmatched. The CDR3 is 14 residues long. Assignments of participants to cohorts depended upon their own reported clinical history. The sample taken for sequencing was PBMCs or T cells enriched from blood (not recorded which). The chain joins TRBV7-9 to TRBJ2-2; 9 positions agree with TRBD2. The receptor's source is a woman aged 60-70 years who had recovered from COVID-19. CDR3 sequence reads: CASRPGLAIGELFF. Here the CDR3 DNA reads TGTGCCAGCAGACCGGGACTAGCTATCGGGGAGCTGTTTTTT.